Each of the 23 T cell receptor beta chains below was sequenced from the same sample in a study of CD4 T cells in relation to SARS-CoV-2 and coronaviruses. Before the COVID-19 pandemic, during about 2011-2019, CD4+ T cells were taken from unexposed donors. The cells were cultured for under twelve days before CD4+ T cells were isolated. Clones were sequenced by immunoSEQ multiplex PCR, and TCRdb holds only the in-frame ones, with some missing. The data contain some 26,000 clones, roughly 80% of them seen just once; the ten biggest clones take up less than 20%. For these TCRs, the target antigens are not known. The material sequenced was CD4+ T cells from PBMCs, cultured in vitro. Receptors originate from a human donor in good health.

This chain joins TRBV3-1 (or the pseudogene TRBV3-2) and TRBJ2-7, with D maybe TRBD2 (6 bases). Trimming left V 1 base short and J 0 bases short, with 13 bases between. CDR1 and CDR2 (germline): LGHDT, YNNKEL (reference sequence). The CDR3 is 16 residues long. CDR3 sequence: CASSQVGGDSSYEQYF. In nucleotides, the CDR3 is TGTGCCAGCAGCCAAGTGGGAGGCGATAGCTCCTACGAGCAGTACTTC.

This clone was observed a single time. V and J are TRBV10-1 and TRBJ1-5; 8 bases line up with TRBD1. With V trimmed by 8 bases and J by 0 bases, 9 bases remained unmatched. Germline values: CDR1 WNHNN, CDR2 SYGVQD (reference sequence). CDR3 length equals 16 residues. As DNA, the CDR3 is TGCGCCAGCCCATGGACAGGGTTAATTAGCAATCAGCCCCAGCATTTT. Its translation is CASPWTGLISNQPQHF.

This clone was found once. The chain couples TRBV5-4 to TRBJ2-1; 9 bases map to TRBD1. Per the germline V gene, CDR1 is SGHNT and CDR2 is YYREEE (reference sequence). The J segment lost 7 bases and the V segment lost 1 base, leaving 6 bases of the junction unmatched. There are 15 residues in the CDR3. This CDR3 reads CASSLRRDRANEQFF. As DNA, the CDR3 is TGTGCCAGCAGCTTGAGAAGGGACAGGGCGAATGAGCAGTTCTTC.

The gene calls are TRBV9 and TRBJ2-5; TRBD1 is a possible D gene (7 bases). Germline V gene lookup returns CDR1 SGDLS and CDR2 YYNGEE. Trimming stripped 5 bases from V and 5 bases from J, with 19 bases between. The CDR3 loop spans 15 amino acids. DNA of the CDR3: TGTGCCAGCAGTTCAGGAGGGGGCTCAGTGGAGACCCAGTACTTC. It encodes CASSSGGGSVETQYF.

CDR3 amino acids: CASSPRDRRDTEAFF. DNA of the CDR3: TGTGCCAGCAGCCCCCGGGACCGAAGGGACACTGAAGCTTTCTTT. This sequence joins TRBV5-5 and TRBJ1-1; D might be TRBD1 (5 bases). CDR3 length: 15 amino acids. V gave up 4 bases and J gave up 3 bases, with 16 bases separating them. Germline CDR1 and CDR2: SGHKS and YYEKEE (reference sequence).

The J gene is TRBJ2-1, the V gene TRBV23-1, with 11 bases matching TRBD2. TRBV23-1 is labeled an ORF, and its function is uncertain. This CDR3 has 17 amino acids. V shed 4 bases, J shed 7 bases, and the junction held 12 bases outside the gene matches. DNA for the CDR3: TGCGCCAGCAGTCCCCACTTAGCGGGAGGGCCGGGGAATGAGCAGTTCTTC. Translated, it gives CASSPHLAGGPGNEQFF.

The rearrangement uses TRBV30 and TRBJ1-4; 7 nucleotides line up with TRBD1. The V gene's germline CDR1 is GTSNPN and CDR2 SVGIG (reference sequence). The CDR3 covers 14 residues. With V trimmed by 1 base and J by 8 bases, 7 bases remained unmatched. CDR3 sequence reads: CAWSGGGEREKLFF. The CDR3 DNA follows: TGTGCCTGGAGTGGAGGGGGCGAAAGGGAAAAACTGTTTTTT.

The chain employs TRBV2 and TRBJ2-4; no clear D. This CDR3 is 15 amino acids long. Trimming took off 6 bases at V and 0 bases at J, with 12 bases between the two ends. Germline loops: CDR1 SNHLY, CDR2 FYNNEI. CDR3 loop: CASSFVRLAKNIQYF. CDR3 DNA: TGTGCCAGCAGCTTTGTCCGTTTAGCCAAAAACATTCAGTACTTC. The variable domain in full, completed from reference TRBV2 and TRBJ2-4, reads EPEVTQTPSHQVTQMGQEVILRCVPISNHLYFYWYRQILGQKVEFLVSFYNNEISEKSEIFDDQFSVERPDGSNFTLKIRSTKLEDSAMYFCASSFVRLAKNIQYFGAGTRLSVL.

This chain uses TRBV7-9 with TRBJ1-2; D is ambiguous. Looked up from germline, CDR1 is SEHNR and CDR2 is FQNEAQ (reference sequence). The CDR3 runs to 13 residues. The ends were cut back, 1 base at V and 6 bases at J, with 9 bases in the middle. The CDR3 DNA follows: TGTGCCAGCAGCTTAGAATCTGTAAATGGCTACACCTTC. This translates into CASSLESVNGYTF.

The gene calls are TRBV4-1 and TRBJ2-2, with D possibly being TRBD2 (7 bases). V gave up 2 bases and J gave up 3 bases, with 25 bases separating them. Germline values: CDR1 MGHRA, CDR2 YSYEKL. This CDR3 has 20 amino acids. CDR3 residues: CASSQRGGGGRAYDTGELFF. The DNA for the CDR3 is TGCGCCAGCAGCCAACGGGGAGGGGGGGGACGAGCATACGACACCGGGGAGCTGTTTTTT.

V usage is TRBV13 and J usage is TRBJ2-3, with D possibly being TRBD1 (5 bases). The CDR3 has 13 amino acids. Germline-derived CDR1 and CDR2 are PRHDT and FYEKMQ (reference sequence). V was shortened by 2 bases and J by 4 bases, with 7 bases between the two germline ends. This CDR3 reads CASSLLGPDTQYF. The CDR3 coding sequence is TGTGCCAGCAGCTTATTGGGGCCAGATACGCAGTATTTT.

This clone was recorded only once. This chain uses TRBV5-6 with TRBJ2-1; 11 bases match TRBD2. The germline gives CDR1 SGHDT, CDR2 YYEEEE. The J segment lost 5 bases and the V segment lost 3 bases, leaving 7 bases of the junction unmatched. The CDR3 is 16 residues long. The CDR3, as DNA: TGTGCCAGCAGCTCGTTACTAGCGGGAGCAGACAATGAGCAGTTCTTC. Translation gives CASSSLLAGADNEQFF.

The rearrangement uses TRBV19 and TRBJ1-1, with TRBD1 matching over 7 bases. The CDR3 totals 17 residues. The germline CDR1 and CDR2 sequences are LNHDA and SQIVND (reference sequence). V trimming: 1 base; J trimming: 0 bases; junction bases outside the gene matches: 8. In DNA form, the CDR3 reads TGTGCCAGTAGTATAGCGCCGGCAGGGGGGATGAACACTGAAGCTTTCTTT. It codes for CASSIAPAGGMNTEAFF.

This chain joins TRBV19 and TRBJ1-2; 7 nucleotides align to TRBD1. Germline values: CDR1 LNHDA, CDR2 SQIVND (reference sequence). The CDR3 loop spans 17 amino acids. V gave up 6 bases and J gave up 8 bases; unmatched junction bases: 21. This chain's CDR3 is CASSLMVRDSGFRGYTF. CDR3 DNA: TGTGCCAGTAGCCTCATGGTTAGGGACAGTGGATTCAGAGGCTACACCTTC.

The J gene is TRBJ2-2, the V gene TRBV18; possibly TRBD1 or TRBD2 for D (5 bases each). Trimming removed 3 bases from V and 2 bases from J, with 10 bases in between. The CDR3 contains 15 residues. From germline, CDR1 is KGHSH and CDR2 LQKENI. The CDR3 region is CASSPGAINTGELFF. CDR3 bases: TGTGCCAGCTCACCCGGGGCCATAAACACCGGGGAGCTGTTTTTT.

The chain couples TRBV10-1 to TRBJ2-4; D possibly corresponds to TRBD2 (5 bases). V dropped 2 bases and J dropped 3 bases, with 5 bases sitting between them. Germline V gives CDR1 WNHNN, CDR2 SYGVQD (reference sequence). This CDR3 region has 13 residues. CDR3 coding DNA: TGCGCCAGCAGTGAGGAGGGCAAAAACATTCAGTACTTC. Residues: CASSEEGKNIQYF.

The V gene is TRBV24-1, the J gene TRBJ2-5; TRBD1 matches at 9 bases. The CDR3 totals 14 residues. J was trimmed by 7 bases and V by 9 bases; bases with no gene match: 11. Germline V CDR1 and CDR2: KGHDR, SFDVKD. The CDR3 protein is CATGDRDGIGTQYF. In nucleotides, the CDR3 is TGTGCCACCGGGGACAGGGACGGTATAGGGACCCAGTACTTC.

This chain uses TRBV10-1 with TRBJ2-2; 8 nucleotides line up with TRBD2. This CDR3 contains 15 residues. Losses at the gene ends were 0 bases for V and 5 bases for J; bases not matched to a gene: 2. From germline, CDR1 is WNHNN and CDR2 SYGVQD (reference sequence). This CDR3 reads CASSESLAGTGELFF. The CDR3 nucleotides are TGCGCCAGCAGTGAGTCGTTAGCGGGGACCGGGGAGCTGTTTTTT.

The chain joins TRBV28 to TRBJ1-3; D is uncertain. The CDR3 length is 14 residues. Trimming shortened V by 7 bases and J by 0 bases, and 10 bases separated the two germline ends. The V gene's germline CDR1 is MDHEN and CDR2 SYDVKM. The CDR3 nucleotides read TGTGCCAGCAAATCGGGATACTCTGGAAACACCATATATTTT. Amino acids: CASKSGYSGNTIYF.

The J gene is TRBJ1-1, the V gene TRBV28, with 9 positions matching TRBD1. CDR1 is MDHEN, CDR2 SYDVKM, per germline. This CDR3 has 15 residues. The J segment lost 4 bases and the V segment lost 5 bases, leaving 8 bases of the junction unmatched. CDR3 DNA sequence: TGTGCCAGCAGTGGAGCACAGGGGGCCCCCACTGAAGCTTTCTTT. Translation gives CASSGAQGAPTEAFF.

This clone occurred a few times. V is TRBV5-1 and J is TRBJ1-1; D is ambiguous. Germline V gene lookup returns CDR1 SGHRS and CDR2 YFSETQ. This CDR3 is built from 15 residues. The ends were cut back, 4 bases at V and 1 base at J, with 14 bases in the middle. The CDR3 region is CASSTTGNKNTEAFF. In DNA form, the CDR3 reads TGCGCCAGCAGCACGACCGGAAATAAGAACACTGAAGCTTTCTTT.

V and J are TRBV19 and TRBJ1-3; perhaps TRBD1 as D (5 bases). The CDR3 has 14 amino acids. CDR1 LNHDA and CDR2 SQIVND come from the germline V gene (reference sequence). The ends were cut back, 10 bases at V and 2 bases at J, with 15 bases in the middle. The CDR3 DNA follows: TGTGCCATTCATGGCGGGACTCCTGGAAACACCATATATTTT. It is translated as CAIHGGTPGNTIYF.

V gene TRBV6-2 or TRBV6-3 combines with J gene TRBJ2-2; 10 bases are a match to TRBD1. Germline V gene lookup returns CDR1 MNHEY and CDR2 SVGEGT. The V segment lost 6 bases and the J segment 5 bases; nucleotides outside the gene matches: 6. The CDR3 contains 15 residues. CDR3 sequence: CASSGRDRGTGELFF. The DNA of the CDR3 is TGTGCCAGCAGCGGCCGGGACAGGGGAACCGGGGAGCTGTTTTTT.